The clone carrying this T cell receptor beta chain has just a few counts. The antigen remains undetermined. The sample is drawn from a study of glioma-infiltrating T cells after dendritic cell vaccination. Study results and limitations: No direct clonality-survival link was found; a diverse polyclonal response may matter.

Up to about 2 ug genomic DNA was used for TCRB CDR3 amplification. Assay used: immunoSEQ multiplex PCR; TCRdb lists only in-frame clones, some missing. The sample lists almost 65,000 clones; around four fifths were seen once. The CDR3 is 17 residues long. Trimming shortened V by 3 bases and J by 4 bases, and 22 bases separated the two germline ends. CDR1 GTSNPN and CDR2 SVGIG come from the germline V gene (reference sequence). V usage is TRBV30 and J usage is TRBJ1-3; D might be TRBD1 (5 bases). The sample consisted of blood, taken before dendritic cell vaccination. The sequence derives from a human donor with glioblastoma. Here the CDR3 DNA reads TGTGCCTGGAGCGCAACGACGGCGACGCGGGGGGGAAACACCATATATTTT. Residues: CAWSATTATRGGNTIYF.